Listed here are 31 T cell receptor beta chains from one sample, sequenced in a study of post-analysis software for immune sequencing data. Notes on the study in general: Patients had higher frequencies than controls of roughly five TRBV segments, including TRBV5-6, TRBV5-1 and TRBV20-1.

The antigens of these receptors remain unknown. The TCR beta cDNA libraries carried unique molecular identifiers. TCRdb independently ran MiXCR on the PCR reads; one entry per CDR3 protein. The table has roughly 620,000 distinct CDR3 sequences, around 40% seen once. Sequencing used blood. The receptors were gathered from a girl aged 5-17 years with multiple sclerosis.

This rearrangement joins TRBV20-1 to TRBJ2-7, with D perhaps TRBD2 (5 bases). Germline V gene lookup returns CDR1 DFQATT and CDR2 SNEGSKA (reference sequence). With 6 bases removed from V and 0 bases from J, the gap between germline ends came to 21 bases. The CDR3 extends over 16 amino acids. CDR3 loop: CSARPAGTRSSYEQYF. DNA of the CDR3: TGCAGTGCCAGACCGGCAGGTACTAGGAGCTCCTACGAGCAGTACTTC.

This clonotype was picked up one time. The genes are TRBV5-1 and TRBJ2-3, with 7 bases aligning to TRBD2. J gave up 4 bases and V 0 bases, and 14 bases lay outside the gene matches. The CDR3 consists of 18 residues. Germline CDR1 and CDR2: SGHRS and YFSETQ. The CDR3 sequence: CASSLVPSPGGDADTQYF. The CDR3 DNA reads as TGCGCCAGCAGCTTGGTGCCCTCCCCTGGGGGGGACGCAGATACGCAGTATTTT. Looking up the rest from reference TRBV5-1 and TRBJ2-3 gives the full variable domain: KAGVTQTPRYLIKTRGQQVTLSCSPISGHRSVSWYQQTPGQGLQFLFEYFSETQRNKGNFPGRFSGRQFSNSRSEMNVSTLELGDSALYLCASSLVPSPGGDADTQYFGPGTRLTVL.

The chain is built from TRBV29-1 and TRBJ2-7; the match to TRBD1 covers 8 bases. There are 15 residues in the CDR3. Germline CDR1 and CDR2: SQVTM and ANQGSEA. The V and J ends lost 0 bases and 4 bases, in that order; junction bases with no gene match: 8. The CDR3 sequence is CSVEDRQGISYEQYF. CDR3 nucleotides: TGCAGCGTTGAAGATCGACAGGGGATTTCGTACGAGCAGTACTTC.

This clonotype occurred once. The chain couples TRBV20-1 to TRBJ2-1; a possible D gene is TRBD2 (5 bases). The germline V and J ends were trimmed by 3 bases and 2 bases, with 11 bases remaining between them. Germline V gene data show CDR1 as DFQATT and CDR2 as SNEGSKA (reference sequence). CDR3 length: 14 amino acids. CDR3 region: CSASTGSAYNEQFF. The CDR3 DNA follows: TGCAGTGCTAGCACGGGGTCCGCCTACAATGAGCAGTTCTTC.

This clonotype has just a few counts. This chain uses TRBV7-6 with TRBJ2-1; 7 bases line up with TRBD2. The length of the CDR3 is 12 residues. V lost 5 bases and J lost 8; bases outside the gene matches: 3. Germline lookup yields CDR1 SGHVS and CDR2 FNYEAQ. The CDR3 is CASSLTSDEQFF. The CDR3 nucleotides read TGTGCCAGCAGCCTCACTAGCGATGAGCAGTTCTTC.

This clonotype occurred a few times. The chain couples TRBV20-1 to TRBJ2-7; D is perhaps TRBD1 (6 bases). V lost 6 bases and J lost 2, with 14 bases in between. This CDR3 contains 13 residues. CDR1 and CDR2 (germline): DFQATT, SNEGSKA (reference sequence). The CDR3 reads CSAFRDNTYEQYF. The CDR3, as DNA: TGCAGTGCCTTCCGGGACAACACCTACGAGCAGTACTTC.

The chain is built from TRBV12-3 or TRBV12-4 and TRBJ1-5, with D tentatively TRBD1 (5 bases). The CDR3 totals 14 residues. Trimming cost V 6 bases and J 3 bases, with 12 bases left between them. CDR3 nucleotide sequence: TGTGCCAGCAGCAGCGGGACGGACAATCAGCCCCAGCATTTT. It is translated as CASSSGTDNQPQHF.

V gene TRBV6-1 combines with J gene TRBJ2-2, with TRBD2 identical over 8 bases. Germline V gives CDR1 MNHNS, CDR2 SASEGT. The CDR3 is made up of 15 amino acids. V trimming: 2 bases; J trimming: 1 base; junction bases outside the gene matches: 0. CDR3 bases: TGTGCCAGCAGTGAACTAGCGGGGAACACCGGGGAGCTGTTTTTT. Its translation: CASSELAGNTGELFF.

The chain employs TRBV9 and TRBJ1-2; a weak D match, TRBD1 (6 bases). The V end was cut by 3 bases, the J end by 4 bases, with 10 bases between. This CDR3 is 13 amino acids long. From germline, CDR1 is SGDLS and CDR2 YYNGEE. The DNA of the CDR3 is TGTGCCAGCAGCGAAGGACAGACCTATGGCTACACCTTC. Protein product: CASSEGQTYGYTF.

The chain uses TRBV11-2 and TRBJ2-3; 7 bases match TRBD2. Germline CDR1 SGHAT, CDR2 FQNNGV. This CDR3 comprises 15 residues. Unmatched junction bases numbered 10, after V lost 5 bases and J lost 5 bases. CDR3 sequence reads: CASSDIMVAGDTQYF. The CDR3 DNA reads TGTGCCAGCAGCGACATCATGGTAGCGGGAGATACGCAGTATTTT.

The CDR3 here is CAISRTDGSYEQYF. DNA for the CDR3: TGTGCCATCAGTAGGACCGACGGCTCCTACGAGCAGTACTTC. The chain employs TRBV10-3 and TRBJ2-7; no clear D gene. Trimming cost V 5 bases and J 0 bases, with 11 bases left between them. The CDR3 is 14 amino acids. Looked up from germline, CDR1 is ENHRY and CDR2 is SYGVKD.

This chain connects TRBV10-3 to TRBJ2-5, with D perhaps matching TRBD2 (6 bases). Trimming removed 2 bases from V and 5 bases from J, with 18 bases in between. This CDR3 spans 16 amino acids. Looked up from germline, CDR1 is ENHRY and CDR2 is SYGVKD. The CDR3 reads CAISEEVTGVKETQYF. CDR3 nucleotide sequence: TGTGCCATCAGTGAGGAGGTAACGGGAGTAAAGGAGACCCAGTACTTC.

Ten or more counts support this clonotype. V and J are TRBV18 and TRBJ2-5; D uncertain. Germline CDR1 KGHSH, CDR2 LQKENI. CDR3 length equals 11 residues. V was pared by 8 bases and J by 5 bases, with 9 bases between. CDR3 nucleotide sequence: TGTGCCAGCAGTCCAGAGGAGACCCAGTACTTC. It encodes CASSPEETQYF.

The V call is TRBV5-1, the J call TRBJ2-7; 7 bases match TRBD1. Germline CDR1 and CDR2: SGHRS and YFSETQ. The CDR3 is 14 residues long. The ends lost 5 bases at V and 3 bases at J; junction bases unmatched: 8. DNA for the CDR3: TGCGCCAGCAGTCCCGGGACAGCACTCTACGAGCAGTACTTC. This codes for CASSPGTALYEQYF.

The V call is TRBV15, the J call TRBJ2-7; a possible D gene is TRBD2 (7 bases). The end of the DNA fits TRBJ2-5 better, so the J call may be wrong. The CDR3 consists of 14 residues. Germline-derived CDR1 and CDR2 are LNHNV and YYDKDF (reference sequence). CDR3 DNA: TGTGCCACCAACGACAGGACTAGTCGAGAGACCCAGTACTTC. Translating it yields CATNDRTSRETQYF.

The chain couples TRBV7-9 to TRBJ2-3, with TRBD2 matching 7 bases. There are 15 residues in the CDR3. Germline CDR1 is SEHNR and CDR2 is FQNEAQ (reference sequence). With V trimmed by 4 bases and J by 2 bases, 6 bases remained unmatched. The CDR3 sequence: CASSYLAGLTDTQYF. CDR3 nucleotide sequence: TGTGCCAGCAGCTACTTAGCGGGTCTCACAGATACGCAGTATTTT.

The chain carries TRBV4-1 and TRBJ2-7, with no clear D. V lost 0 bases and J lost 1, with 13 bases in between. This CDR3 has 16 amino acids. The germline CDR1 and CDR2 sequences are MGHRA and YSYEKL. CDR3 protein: CASSQDRVRSSYEQYF. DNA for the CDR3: TGCGCCAGCAGCCAAGATAGAGTGAGGTCTTCCTACGAGCAGTACTTC.

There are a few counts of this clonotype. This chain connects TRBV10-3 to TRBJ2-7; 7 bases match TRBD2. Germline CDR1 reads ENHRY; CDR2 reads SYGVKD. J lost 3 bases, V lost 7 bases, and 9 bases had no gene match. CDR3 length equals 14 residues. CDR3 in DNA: TGTGCCATCACCCCTCAAGGGAGGGGCTACGAGCAGTACTTC. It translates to CAITPQGRGYEQYF.

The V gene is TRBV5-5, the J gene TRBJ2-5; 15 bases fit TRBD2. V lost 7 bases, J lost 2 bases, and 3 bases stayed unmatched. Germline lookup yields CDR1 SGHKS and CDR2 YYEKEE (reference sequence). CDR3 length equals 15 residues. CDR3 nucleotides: TGTGCCAGCGGAGGACTAGCGGGAGGGCAAGAGACCCAGTACTTC. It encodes CASGGLAGGQETQYF.

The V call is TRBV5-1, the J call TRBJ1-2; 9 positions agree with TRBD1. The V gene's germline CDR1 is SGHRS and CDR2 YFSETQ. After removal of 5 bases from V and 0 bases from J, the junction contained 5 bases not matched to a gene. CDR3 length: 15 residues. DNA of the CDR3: TGCGCCAGCAGTTTACAGGGGGCTGCTAACTATGGCTACACCTTC. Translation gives CASSLQGAANYGYTF.

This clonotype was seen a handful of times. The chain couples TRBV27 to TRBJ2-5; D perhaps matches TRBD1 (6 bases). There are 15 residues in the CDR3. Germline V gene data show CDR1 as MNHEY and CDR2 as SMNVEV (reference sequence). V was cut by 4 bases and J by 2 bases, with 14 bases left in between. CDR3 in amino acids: CASSSAGVRQETQYF. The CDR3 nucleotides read TGTGCCAGCAGTTCGGCAGGGGTGAGACAAGAGACCCAGTACTTC.

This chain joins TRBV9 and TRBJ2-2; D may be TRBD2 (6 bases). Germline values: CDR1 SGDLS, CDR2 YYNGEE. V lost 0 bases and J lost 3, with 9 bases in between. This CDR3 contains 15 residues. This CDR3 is CASSVATGDTGELFF. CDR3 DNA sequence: TGTGCCAGCAGCGTAGCTACGGGGGACACCGGGGAGCTGTTTTTT.

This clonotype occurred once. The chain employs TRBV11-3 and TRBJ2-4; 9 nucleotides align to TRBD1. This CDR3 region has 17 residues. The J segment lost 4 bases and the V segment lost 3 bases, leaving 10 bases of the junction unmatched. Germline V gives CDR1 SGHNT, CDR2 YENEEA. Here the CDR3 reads CASSFRDRERGKNIQYF. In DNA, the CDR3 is TGTGCCAGCAGCTTCCGGGACAGGGAAAGAGGAAAAAACATTCAGTACTTC. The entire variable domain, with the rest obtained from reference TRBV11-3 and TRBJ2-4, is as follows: EAGVVQSPRYKIIEKKQPVAFWCNPISGHNTLYWYLQNLGQGPELLIRYENEEAVDDSQLPKDRFSAERLKGVDSTLKIQPAELGDSAVYLCASSFRDRERGKNIQYFGAGTRLSVL.

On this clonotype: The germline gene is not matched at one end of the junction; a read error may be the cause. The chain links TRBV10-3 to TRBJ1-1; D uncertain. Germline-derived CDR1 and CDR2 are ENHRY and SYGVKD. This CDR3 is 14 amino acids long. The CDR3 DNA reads TGTGCCACCAGTGTTGGAGGGCTGAACACTGAAGCTTTCTTT. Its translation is CATSVGGLNTEAFF.

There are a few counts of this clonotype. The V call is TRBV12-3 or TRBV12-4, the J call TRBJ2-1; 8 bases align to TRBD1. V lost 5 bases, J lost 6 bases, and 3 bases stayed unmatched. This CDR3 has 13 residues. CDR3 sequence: CASSAGQVNEQFF. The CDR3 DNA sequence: TGTGCCAGCAGTGCGGGACAGGTCAATGAGCAGTTCTTC.

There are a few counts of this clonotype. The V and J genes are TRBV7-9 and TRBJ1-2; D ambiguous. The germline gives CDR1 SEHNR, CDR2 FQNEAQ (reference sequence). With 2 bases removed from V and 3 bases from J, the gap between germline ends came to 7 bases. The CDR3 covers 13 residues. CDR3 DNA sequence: TGTGCCAGCAGCTTACCCAGGCACTATGGCTACACCTTC. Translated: CASSLPRHYGYTF.

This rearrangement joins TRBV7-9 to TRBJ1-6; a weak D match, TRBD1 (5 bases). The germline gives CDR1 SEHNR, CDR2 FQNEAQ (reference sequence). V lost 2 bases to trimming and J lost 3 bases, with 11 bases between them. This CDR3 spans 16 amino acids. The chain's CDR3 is CASSLQGGSYNSPLHF. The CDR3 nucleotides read TGTGCCAGCAGCTTACAGGGAGGGAGCTATAATTCACCCCTCCACTTT.

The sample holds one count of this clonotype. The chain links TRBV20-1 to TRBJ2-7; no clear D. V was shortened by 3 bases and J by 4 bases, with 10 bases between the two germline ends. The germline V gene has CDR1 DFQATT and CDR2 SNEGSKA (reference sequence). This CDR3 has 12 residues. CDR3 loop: CSASPRQYEQYF. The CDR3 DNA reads TGCAGTGCTAGTCCCAGGCAATACGAGCAGTACTTC.

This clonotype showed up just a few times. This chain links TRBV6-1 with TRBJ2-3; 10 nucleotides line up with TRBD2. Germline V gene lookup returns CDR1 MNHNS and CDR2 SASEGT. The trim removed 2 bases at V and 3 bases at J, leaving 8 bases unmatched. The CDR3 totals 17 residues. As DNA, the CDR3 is TGTGCCAGCAGTGAAAGTCTCCTAGCGGGGGCGACAGATACGCAGTATTTT. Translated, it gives CASSESLLAGATDTQYF.

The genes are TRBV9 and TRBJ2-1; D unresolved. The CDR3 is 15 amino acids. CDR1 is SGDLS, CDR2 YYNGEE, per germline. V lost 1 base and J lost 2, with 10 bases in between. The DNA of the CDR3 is TGTGCCAGCAGCGTAAGGGCGAGCACCTACAATGAGCAGTTCTTC. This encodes CASSVRASTYNEQFF.

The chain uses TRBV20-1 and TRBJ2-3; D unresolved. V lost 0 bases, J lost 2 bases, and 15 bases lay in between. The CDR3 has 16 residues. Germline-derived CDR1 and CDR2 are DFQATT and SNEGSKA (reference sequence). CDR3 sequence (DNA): TGCAGTGCTAGAGATCGGCCAGGAGCTGACACAGATACGCAGTATTTT. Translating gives CSARDRPGADTDTQYF.